Each of the 11 T cell receptor beta chains below was sequenced from the same sample in a study of cytomegalovirus exposure and HLA in healthy donors. PCR employed 60 Vbeta and 13 Jbeta primers. The repertoire was sequenced with immunoSEQ multiplex PCR; TCRdb's copy has only in-frame clones and lacks some. The sample holds more than 100,000 clones; approximately 80% are singletons and the top ten take about 1%. Material: PBMCs. All receptors come from an older woman in good health and CMV-seronegative.

The chain carries TRBV7-3 and TRBJ2-1; 10 bases are shared with TRBD2. From germline, CDR1 is SGHTA and CDR2 FQGTGA. V trimming: 6 bases; J trimming: 0 bases; junction bases outside the gene matches: 2. The CDR3 length is 15 residues. CDR3 sequence reads: CASRASGSSYNEQFF. CDR3 DNA: TGTGCCAGCAGGGCTAGCGGGAGCTCCTACAATGAGCAGTTCTTC.

A note on this clone: One end of the junction varies from germline; a read error may be responsible. This chain links TRBV7-7 with TRBJ2-3; 10 bases agree with TRBD2. The CDR3 has 15 residues. Germline values: CDR1 SSHAT, CDR2 FNYEAQ (reference sequence). The CDR3 nucleotides are TGTGCTAGCAGCTTACTAGCGGGGACCACAGATACGCAGTATTTT. The encoded protein is CASSLLAGTTDTQYF.

The chain employs TRBV28 and TRBJ2-5; 8 bases are shared with TRBD1. The CDR3 spans 15 residues. Germline V gives CDR1 MDHEN, CDR2 SYDVKM. V shed 3 bases, J shed 5 bases, and the junction held 8 bases outside the gene matches. This chain's CDR3 is CASSFAAGGRETQYF. CDR3 coding DNA: TGTGCCAGCAGTTTTGCCGCAGGGGGCCGCGAGACCCAGTACTTC.

J is TRBJ1-2 and V is TRBV28; TRBD1 matches at 7 bases. The ends lost 10 bases at V and 4 bases at J; junction bases unmatched: 15. The CDR3 consists of 15 residues. The germline gives CDR1 MDHEN, CDR2 SYDVKM. CDR3 nucleotide sequence: TGTGCCATCACCAGACAGGGAAGGGTATCCTATGGCTACACCTTC. This translates into CAITRQGRVSYGYTF.

V and J are TRBV4-1 and TRBJ1-4; 9 bases fit TRBD1. J lost 6 bases, V lost 6 bases, and 5 bases had no gene match. Germline V CDR1 and CDR2: MGHRA, YSYEKL. CDR3 length: 14 amino acids. CDR3 residues: CASRKGTGHEKLFF. CDR3 bases: TGCGCCAGCAGAAAAGGGACAGGGCATGAAAAACTGTTTTTT.

The chain recombines TRBV5-4 with TRBJ1-2; D is ambiguous. The length of the CDR3 is 14 residues. Looked up from germline, CDR1 is SGHNT and CDR2 is YYREEE (reference sequence). V lost 3 bases to trimming and J lost 4 bases, with 13 bases between them. The CDR3 coding sequence is TGTGCCAGCAGCTACGACGGTGCGGGCTATGGCTACACCTTC. It is translated as CASSYDGAGYGYTF.

The V gene is TRBV15, the J gene TRBJ1-5, with a tentative D call TRBD1 (5 bases). Germline loops: CDR1 LNHNV, CDR2 YYDKDF (reference sequence). V was shortened by 2 bases and J by 5 bases, with 22 bases between the two germline ends. This CDR3 region has 18 residues. This CDR3 is CATSRNWDLGGAHQPQHF. The DNA of the CDR3 is TGTGCCACCAGCAGAAACTGGGACTTGGGTGGGGCTCATCAGCCCCAGCATTTT.

This clone has more than one count but fewer than ten. This rearrangement joins TRBV5-6 to TRBJ1-2, with D tentatively TRBD1 (6 bases). V shed 4 bases and J shed 4 bases, with 11 bases lying between them. Germline V lookup: CDR1 SGHDT, CDR2 YYEEEE. The CDR3 runs 13 residues. The CDR3 bases are TGTGCCAGCAGCCAGGGACACCTCTATGGCTACACCTTC. It specifies CASSQGHLYGYTF.

This rearrangement joins TRBV6-5 to TRBJ2-3; TRBD2 matches 12 bases. Germline lookup yields CDR1 MNHEY and CDR2 SVGAGI. CDR3 size: 15 residues. The J segment lost 7 bases and the V segment lost 6 bases, leaving 8 bases of the junction unmatched. CDR3 sequence (DNA): TGTGCCAGCAGCCAGGCTAGCGGGGGGGCCAATACGCAGTATTTT. This translates into CASSQASGGANTQYF.

The V and J genes are TRBV6-7 and TRBJ2-5, with 11 bases that match TRBD1. TRBV6-7 belongs to the ORF category, with a function that is uncertain. The V and J ends lost 0 bases and 5 bases, in that order; junction bases with no gene match: 5. The CDR3 runs 16 residues. CDR3 DNA: TGTGCCAGCAGTTACTCCGGACAGGGGGCACGGGAGACCCAGTACTTC. It encodes CASSYSGQGARETQYF.

The J gene is TRBJ2-2, the V gene TRBV7-3; 7 bases fit TRBD1. This CDR3 has 13 amino acids. The germline CDR1 and CDR2 sequences are SGHTA and FQGTGA. The trim removed 5 bases at V and 6 bases at J, leaving 3 bases unmatched. The chain's CDR3 is CASSPTGAGELFF. Here the CDR3 DNA reads TGTGCCAGCAGCCCAACAGGGGCCGGGGAGCTGTTTTTT.